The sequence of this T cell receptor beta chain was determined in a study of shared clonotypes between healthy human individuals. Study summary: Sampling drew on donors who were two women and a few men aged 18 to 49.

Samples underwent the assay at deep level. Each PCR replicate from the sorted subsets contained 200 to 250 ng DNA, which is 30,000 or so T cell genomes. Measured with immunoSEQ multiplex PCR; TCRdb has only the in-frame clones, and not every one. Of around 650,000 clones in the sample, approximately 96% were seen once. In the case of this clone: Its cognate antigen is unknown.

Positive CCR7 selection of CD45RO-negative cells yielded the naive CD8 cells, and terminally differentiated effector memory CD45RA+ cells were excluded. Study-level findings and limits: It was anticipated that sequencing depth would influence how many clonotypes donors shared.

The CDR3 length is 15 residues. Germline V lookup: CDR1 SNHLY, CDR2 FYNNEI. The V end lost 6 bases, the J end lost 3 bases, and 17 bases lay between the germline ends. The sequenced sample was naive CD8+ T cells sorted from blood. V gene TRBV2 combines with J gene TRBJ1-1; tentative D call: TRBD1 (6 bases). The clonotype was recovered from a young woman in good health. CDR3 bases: TGTGCCAGCAGGGGGGACATTGGGGGTTACACTGAAGCTTTCTTT. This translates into CASRGDIGGYTEAFF.